A single sample is the source of the 17 T cell receptor beta chains below, sequenced in a study of cytotoxic CD8 clonotypes in ibrutinib-treated CLL. Here immunoSEQ multiplex PCR was the method, and the copy in TCRdb shows in-frame clones only, minus some. The table lists nearly 100,000 clones, around 73% of them singletons. The specimen comprised PBMCs, sampled after 12 months of ibrutinib treatment. Receptors originate from a human donor with chronic lymphocytic leukemia.

The chain links TRBV19 to TRBJ2-1; no clear D. V was trimmed by 0 bases and J by 1 base, leaving 10 bases between them. The CDR3 has 16 residues. Germline CDR1 and CDR2: LNHDA and SQIVND (reference sequence). CDR3: CASSIDLVASYNEQFF. CDR3 bases: TGTGCCAGTAGTATAGATTTAGTCGCATCCTACAATGAGCAGTTCTTC.

The chain carries TRBV6-1 and TRBJ1-5, with D perhaps matching TRBD1 (5 bases). Germline CDR1 and CDR2: MNHNS and SASEGT. V lost 6 bases and J lost 8, with 17 bases in between. This CDR3 region has 14 residues. The CDR3 spells CASRSMGPGEPQHF. CDR3 bases: TGTGCCAGCAGATCAATGGGACCCGGGGAGCCCCAGCATTTT.

The chain employs TRBV6-6 and TRBJ1-3; no reliable D call. The CDR3 sequence is 13 residues long. V lost 2 bases to trimming and J lost 0 bases, with 2 bases between them. Per the germline V gene, CDR1 is MNHNY and CDR2 is SVGAGI (reference sequence). The CDR3 reads CASSYTSGNTIYF. The CDR3 DNA follows: TGTGCCAGCAGTTACACCTCTGGAAACACCATATATTTT.

The chain recombines TRBV5-1 with TRBJ2-7; possible D gene TRBD1, 5 bases. Trimming shortened V by 4 bases and J by 0 bases, and 8 bases separated the two germline ends. The CDR3 has 13 amino acids. The germline CDR1 and CDR2 sequences are SGHRS and YFSETQ. The CDR3 spells CASSVQGSYEQYF. The CDR3 DNA follows: TGCGCCAGCAGCGTCCAGGGCTCCTACGAGCAGTACTTC.

A word on this clone: This specimen includes other DNA sequences encoding the same CDR3. This chain uses TRBV5-1 with TRBJ2-2, with a possible D match to TRBD1 (5 bases). Trimming took off 0 bases at V and 5 bases at J, with 5 bases between the two ends. The germline CDR1 and CDR2 sequences are SGHRS and YFSETQ. There are 13 residues in the CDR3. In DNA form, the CDR3 reads TGCGCCAGCAGCTTGGAGGGGACCGGGGAGCTGTTTTTT. It codes for CASSLEGTGELFF.

This chain uses TRBV5-1 with TRBJ2-3, with D tentatively TRBD1 (6 bases). The germline V gene encodes CDR1 SGHRS and CDR2 YFSETQ. Trimming removed 3 bases from V and 0 bases from J, with 8 bases in between. The CDR3 runs to 14 residues. CDR3 nucleotide sequence: TGCGCCAGCAGCTCTGGACAGAGCACAGATACGCAGTATTTT. Encoded protein: CASSSGQSTDTQYF.

The chain has TRBV7-3 and TRBJ2-2; weak D call: TRBD1 (5 bases). The CDR3 is 16 amino acids. Germline assignment: CDR1 SGHTA and CDR2 FQGTGA. V lost 1 base, J lost 0 bases, and 9 bases lay in between. CDR3 sequence (DNA): TGTGCCAGCAGCTTAAGCCCAGGGCCGAACACCGGGGAGCTGTTTTTT. Protein: CASSLSPGPNTGELFF.

The gene calls are TRBV4-1 and TRBJ2-5; 11 positions match TRBD2. The V segment lost 3 bases and the J segment 3 bases; nucleotides outside the gene matches: 9. Germline values: CDR1 MGHRA, CDR2 YSYEKL. The CDR3 extends over 17 amino acids. The chain's CDR3 is CASSQPVGLAVEETQYF. Written as DNA, the CDR3 is TGCGCCAGCAGCCAGCCTGTGGGACTAGCGGTCGAAGAGACCCAGTACTTC.

This clone was seen a few times. The chain joins TRBV30 to TRBJ1-5; tentative D call: TRBD1 (6 bases). The germline V gene has CDR1 GTSNPN and CDR2 SVGIG (reference sequence). This CDR3 has 15 amino acids. The V gene lost 2 bases and the J gene lost 0 bases, with 11 bases spanning the gap. This CDR3 is CAWSRGWGSNQPQHF. In DNA form, the CDR3 reads TGTGCCTGGAGTAGGGGGTGGGGTAGCAATCAGCCCCAGCATTTT.

V is TRBV6-6 and J is TRBJ2-5; D remains ambiguous. The CDR3 runs to 11 residues. CDR1 and CDR2 (germline): MNHNY, SVGAGI (reference sequence). V dropped 6 bases and J dropped 5 bases, with 7 bases sitting between them. The CDR3 here is CASSPAETQYF. CDR3 DNA sequence: TGTGCCAGCAGCCCCGCGGAGACCCAGTACTTC.

The V call is TRBV27, the J call TRBJ1-6, with D unresolved. Trimming removed 4 bases at V and 11 bases at J, with 18 bases between. Germline CDR1 and CDR2: MNHEY and SMNVEV (reference sequence). The CDR3 contains 15 residues. CDR3 coding DNA: TGTGCCAGCAGTTCACGGGAGACCCCTTGGGCACCCCTCCACTTT. The encoded protein is CASSSRETPWAPLHF.

This clone was found many times. The gene calls are TRBV7-6 and TRBJ2-7, with TRBD2 matching 8 bases. There are 15 residues in the CDR3. V trimming: 3 bases; J trimming: 1 base; junction bases outside the gene matches: 5. CDR1 SGHVS and CDR2 FNYEAQ come from the germline V gene. In DNA form, the CDR3 reads TGTGCCAGCAGCTTGGGCGGGGGGACGTCCTACGAGCAGTACTTC. Translated, it gives CASSLGGGTSYEQYF. Together with reference TRBV7-6 and TRBJ2-7, the CDR3 gives the full variable domain: GAGVSQSPRYKVTKRGQDVALRCDPISGHVSLYWYRQALGQGPEFLTYFNYEAQQDKSGLPNDRFSAERPEGSISTLTIQRTEQRDSAMYRCASSLGGGTSYEQYFGPGTRLTVT.

This clone was seen more than once but under ten times. This chain joins TRBV5-1 and TRBJ2-1; 8 bases are a match to TRBD2. The CDR3 spans 14 residues. The trim removed 0 bases at V and 7 bases at J, leaving 3 bases unmatched. Germline assignment: CDR1 SGHRS and CDR2 YFSETQ. The CDR3 nucleotides are TGCGCCAGCAGCTTGGCGACTAGCGAGAATGAGCAGTTCTTC. Amino acids: CASSLATSENEQFF.

The rearrangement links TRBV19 to TRBJ2-7; the match to TRBD1 covers 8 bases. Losses at the gene ends were 5 bases for V and 2 bases for J; bases not matched to a gene: 5. The germline gives CDR1 LNHDA, CDR2 SQIVND (reference sequence). This CDR3 has 14 residues. Written as DNA, the CDR3 is TGTGCCAGTAGTGCATCAGGGGGCCCCTACGAGCAGTACTTC. The encoded protein is CASSASGGPYEQYF.

This clone was counted only a few times. The chain links TRBV18 to TRBJ1-2, with D maybe TRBD1 (5 bases). CDR1 is KGHSH, CDR2 LQKENI, per germline. Trimming removed 4 bases from V and 2 bases from J, with 11 bases in between. The CDR3 loop spans 14 amino acids. The DNA for the CDR3 is TGTGCCAGCTCACAACGGGACGGCAACTATGGCTACACCTTC. Its protein product is CASSQRDGNYGYTF.

The CDR3 coding sequence is TGTGCCAGCAGCCCCGGGACTAGCGGGGGATTCTACAATGAGCAGTTCTTC. Translation: CASSPGTSGGFYNEQFF. The chain uses TRBV11-2 and TRBJ2-1; 14 bases match TRBD2. V gave up 5 bases and J gave up 3 bases; unmatched junction bases: 6. CDR3 length: 17 amino acids. Germline loops: CDR1 SGHAT, CDR2 FQNNGV.

This clone appeared a few times. This chain connects TRBV7-2 to TRBJ1-5, with D unresolved. CDR3 length equals 12 residues. Per germline, CDR1 SGHTA and CDR2 FQGNSA. The V end lost 1 base, the J end lost 11 bases, and 9 bases lay between the germline ends. CDR3 in DNA: TGTGCCAGCAGCTTAGATACGGGAGCCCAGCATTTT. Translation gives CASSLDTGAQHF.